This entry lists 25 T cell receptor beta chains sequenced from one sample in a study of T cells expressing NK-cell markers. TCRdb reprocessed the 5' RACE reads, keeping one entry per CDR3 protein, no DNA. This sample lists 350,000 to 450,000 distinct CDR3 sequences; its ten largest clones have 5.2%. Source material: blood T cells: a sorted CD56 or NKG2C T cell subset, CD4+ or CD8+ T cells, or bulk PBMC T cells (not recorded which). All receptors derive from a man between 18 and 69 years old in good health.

The chain's CDR3 is CSARDERGVTSGYF. The gene calls are TRBV20-1 and TRBJ2-3; with no DNA, the TCRdb D assignment of TRBD2 cannot be verified. The CDR3 sequence is 14 residues long. From germline, CDR1 is DFQATT and CDR2 SNEGSKA (reference sequence).

CDR3 in amino acids: CASSSTGQARPQHF. This rearrangement joins TRBV3-1 to TRBJ1-5; checking the TCRdb D call of TRBD1 is not possible without DNA. The CDR3 consists of 14 residues. CDR1 is LGHDT and CDR2 is YNNKEL in the germline V gene (reference sequence).

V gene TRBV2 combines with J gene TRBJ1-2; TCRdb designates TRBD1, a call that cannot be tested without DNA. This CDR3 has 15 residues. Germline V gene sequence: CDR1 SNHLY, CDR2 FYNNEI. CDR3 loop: CASSVGTGYRSGYTF.

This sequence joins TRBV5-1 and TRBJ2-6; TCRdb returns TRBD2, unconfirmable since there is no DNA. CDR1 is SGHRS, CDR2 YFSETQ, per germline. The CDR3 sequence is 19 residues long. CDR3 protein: CASSPPRRGEASGANVLTF.

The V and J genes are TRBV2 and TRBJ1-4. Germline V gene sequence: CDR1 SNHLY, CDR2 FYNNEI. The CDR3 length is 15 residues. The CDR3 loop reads CASREEAIPNEKLFF.

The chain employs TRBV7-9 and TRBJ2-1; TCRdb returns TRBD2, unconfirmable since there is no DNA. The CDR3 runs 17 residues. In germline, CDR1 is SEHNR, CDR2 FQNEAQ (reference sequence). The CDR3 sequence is CASSLGPTSGDSNEQFF.

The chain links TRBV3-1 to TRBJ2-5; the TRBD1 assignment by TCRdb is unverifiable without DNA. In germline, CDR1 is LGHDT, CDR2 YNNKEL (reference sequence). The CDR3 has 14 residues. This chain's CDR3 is CASSVSQGGETQYF.

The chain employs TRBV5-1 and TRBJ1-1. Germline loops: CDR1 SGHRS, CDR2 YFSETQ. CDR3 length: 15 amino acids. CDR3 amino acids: CASSPERNPNTEAFF.

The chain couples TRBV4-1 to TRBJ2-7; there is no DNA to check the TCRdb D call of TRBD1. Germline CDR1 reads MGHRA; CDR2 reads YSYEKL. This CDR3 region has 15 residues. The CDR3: CASSQVDSPFYEQYF.

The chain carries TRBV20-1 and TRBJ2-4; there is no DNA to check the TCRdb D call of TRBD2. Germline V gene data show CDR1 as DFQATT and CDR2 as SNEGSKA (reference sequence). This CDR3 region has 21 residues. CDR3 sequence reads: CSARVSSSGGAITVAKNIQYF.

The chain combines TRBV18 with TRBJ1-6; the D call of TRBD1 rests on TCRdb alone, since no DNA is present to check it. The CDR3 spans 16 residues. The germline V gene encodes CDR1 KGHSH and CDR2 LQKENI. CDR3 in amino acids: CASSPPATGVNSPLHF. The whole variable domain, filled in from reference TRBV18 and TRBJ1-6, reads NAGVMQNPRHLVRRRGQEARLRCSPMKGHSHVYWYRQLPEEGLKFMVYLQKENIIDESGMPKERFSAEFPKEGPSILRIQQVVRGDSAAYFCASSPPATGVNSPLHFGNGTRLTVT.

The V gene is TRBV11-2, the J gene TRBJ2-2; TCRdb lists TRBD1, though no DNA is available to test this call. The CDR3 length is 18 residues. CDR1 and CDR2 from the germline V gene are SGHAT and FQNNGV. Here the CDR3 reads CASSLTTSGGANTGELFF.

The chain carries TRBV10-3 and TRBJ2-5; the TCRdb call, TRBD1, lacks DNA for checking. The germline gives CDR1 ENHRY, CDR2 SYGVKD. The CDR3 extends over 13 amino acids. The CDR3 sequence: CAIGPGNEETQYF.

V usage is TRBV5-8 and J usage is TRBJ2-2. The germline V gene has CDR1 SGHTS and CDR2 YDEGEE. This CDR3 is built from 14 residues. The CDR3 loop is CASSFKTRTGELFF. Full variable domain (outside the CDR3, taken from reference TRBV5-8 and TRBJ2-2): EAGVTQSPTHLIKTRGQQATLRCSPISGHTSVYWYQQALGLGLQFLLWYDEGEERNRGNFPPRFSGRQFPNYSSELNVNALELEDSALYLCASSFKTRTGELFFGEGSRLTVL.

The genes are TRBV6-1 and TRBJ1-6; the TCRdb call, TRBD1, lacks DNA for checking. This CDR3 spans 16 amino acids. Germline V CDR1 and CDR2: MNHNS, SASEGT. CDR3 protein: CASSPHRGGYNSPLHF.

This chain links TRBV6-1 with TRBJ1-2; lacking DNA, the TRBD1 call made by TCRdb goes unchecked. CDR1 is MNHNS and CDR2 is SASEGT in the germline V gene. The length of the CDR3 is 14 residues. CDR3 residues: CASRTGQGYYGYTF.

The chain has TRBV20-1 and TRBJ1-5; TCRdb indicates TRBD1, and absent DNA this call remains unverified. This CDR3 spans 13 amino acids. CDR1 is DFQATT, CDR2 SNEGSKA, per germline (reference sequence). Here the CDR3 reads CSGGRGGNQPQHF.

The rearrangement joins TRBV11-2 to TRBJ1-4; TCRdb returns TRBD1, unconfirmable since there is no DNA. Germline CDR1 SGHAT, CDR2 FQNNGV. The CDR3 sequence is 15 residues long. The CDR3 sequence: CASSWIGGANEKLFF.

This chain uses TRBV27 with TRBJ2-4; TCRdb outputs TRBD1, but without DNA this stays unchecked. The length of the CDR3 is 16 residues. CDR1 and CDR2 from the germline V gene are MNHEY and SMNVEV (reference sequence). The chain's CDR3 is CASARGGGLAKNIQYF.

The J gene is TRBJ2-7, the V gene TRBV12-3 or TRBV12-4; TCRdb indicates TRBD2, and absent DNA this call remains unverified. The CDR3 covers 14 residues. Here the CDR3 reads CASSLYPMRVEQYF.

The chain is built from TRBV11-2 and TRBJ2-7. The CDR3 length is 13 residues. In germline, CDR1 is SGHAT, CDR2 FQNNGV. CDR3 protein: CASSFVLTYEQYF.

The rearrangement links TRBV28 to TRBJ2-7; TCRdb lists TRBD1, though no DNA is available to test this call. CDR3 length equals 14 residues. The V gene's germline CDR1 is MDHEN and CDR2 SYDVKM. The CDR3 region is CASSTQQGVDEQYF.

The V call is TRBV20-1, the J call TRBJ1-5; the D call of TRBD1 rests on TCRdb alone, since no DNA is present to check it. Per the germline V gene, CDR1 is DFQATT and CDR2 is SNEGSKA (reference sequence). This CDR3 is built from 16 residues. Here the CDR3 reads CSARVGGATGLQPQHF.

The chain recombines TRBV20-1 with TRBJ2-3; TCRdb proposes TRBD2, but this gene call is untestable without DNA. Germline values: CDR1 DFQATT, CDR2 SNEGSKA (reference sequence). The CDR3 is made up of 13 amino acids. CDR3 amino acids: CSLASGVRDTQYF.

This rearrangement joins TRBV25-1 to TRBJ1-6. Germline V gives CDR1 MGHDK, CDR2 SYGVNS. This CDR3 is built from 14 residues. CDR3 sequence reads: CASRDSSYNSPLHF.